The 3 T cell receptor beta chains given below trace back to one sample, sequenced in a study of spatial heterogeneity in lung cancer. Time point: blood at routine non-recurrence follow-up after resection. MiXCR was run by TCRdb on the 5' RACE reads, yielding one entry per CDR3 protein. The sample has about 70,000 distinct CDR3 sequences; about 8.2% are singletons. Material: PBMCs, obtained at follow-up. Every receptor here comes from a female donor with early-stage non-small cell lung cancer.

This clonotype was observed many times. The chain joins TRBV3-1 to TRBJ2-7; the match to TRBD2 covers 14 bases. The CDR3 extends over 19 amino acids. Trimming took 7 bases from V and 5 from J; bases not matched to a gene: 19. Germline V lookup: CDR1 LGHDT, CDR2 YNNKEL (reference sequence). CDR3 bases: TGTGCCAGCACCCCGTCGACCCTGGGACTAGCGGGAGAGGAAAACGAGCAGTACTTC. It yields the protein CASTPSTLGLAGEENEQYF.

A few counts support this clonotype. The CDR3 coding sequence is TGCGCCAGCAGCTTTGGGGGCGTGAGTACGGCTGGAAACACCATATATTTT. Its translation: CASSFGGVSTAGNTIYF. V usage is TRBV5-1 and J usage is TRBJ1-3; D is possibly TRBD1 (6 bases). This CDR3 comprises 17 residues. Between the trimmed V and J ends, which lost 2 bases and 2 bases, there was a span of 17 bases. CDR1 is SGHRS and CDR2 is YFSETQ in the germline V gene.

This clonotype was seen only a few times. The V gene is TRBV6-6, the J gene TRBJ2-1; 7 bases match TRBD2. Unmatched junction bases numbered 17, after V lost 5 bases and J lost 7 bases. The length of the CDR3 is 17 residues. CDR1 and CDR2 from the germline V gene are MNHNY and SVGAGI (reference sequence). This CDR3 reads CASSPPEGRRGKNEQFF. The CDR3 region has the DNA TGTGCCAGCAGTCCCCCTGAGGGGCGGCGGGGGAAAAATGAGCAGTTCTTC.